This TCR beta chain was documented in a study of post-analysis software for immune sequencing data. Study observations and caveats: With TRBV5-6, TRBV5-1 and TRBV20-1 included, about 5 TRBV segments were more frequent in patients than in controls.

The CDR3 is 13 residues long. J lost 7 bases, V lost 5 bases, and 7 bases had no gene match. The germline CDR1 and CDR2 sequences are SGHAT and FQNNGV. To note about this clonotype: Antigen: not known.

Libraries were made from TCR beta cDNA, and they carried unique molecular identifiers. Using its own MiXCR run on the PCR reads, TCRdb lists one record per CDR3 protein. The data hold hundreds of thousands of distinct CDR3 sequences, with 39% observed a single time. Input material: blood. This rearrangement joins TRBV11-2 to TRBJ2-5, with 7 bases matching TRBD1. The clonotype comes from a girl under 10 years old with multiple sclerosis. CDR3 residues: CASSRQGEGTQYF. In nucleotides, the CDR3 is TGTGCCAGCAGCCGACAGGGCGAAGGGACCCAGTACTTC.